This TCR beta chain stems from a study of shared clonotypes between healthy human individuals. Regarding this clone: Distinct nucleotide sequences in the sample also encode this CDR3.

Cells designated naive CD8 were CD45RO-negative and were positively selected for CCR7, with terminally differentiated effector memory CD45RA+ cells excluded. Profiling relied on immunoSEQ multiplex PCR, and the TCRdb table lists in-frame clones only, not all of them. The data contain about 1,900,000 clones, about 95% of them singletons. V trimming: 4 bases; J trimming: 3 bases; junction bases outside the gene matches: 2. The CDR3 is 13 residues long. Germline V gene sequence: CDR1 SGHDT, CDR2 YYEEEE. The chain recombines TRBV5-6 with TRBJ2-7; 9 positions agree with TRBD1. The sequencing sample was made of naive CD8+ T cells sorted from blood. The TCR was taken from a man between 18 and 29 years old in good health. Here the CDR3 DNA reads TGTGCCAGCAGCCTGACAGGGGGCTACGAGCAGTACTTC. This encodes CASSLTGGYEQYF.